This is a list of T cell receptor beta chains from one sample in a study of post-analysis software for immune sequencing data. One entry per CDR3 protein results from TCRdb running MiXCR on the PCR reads. The sample lists about 160,000 distinct CDR3 sequences, 30% to 45% occurring once. Sample: blood, taken after autologous hematopoietic stem cell transplantation. The receptor set was obtained from a girl aged 10-17 years with multiple sclerosis. Each CDR3 is given with its conserved first and last residue. The order of the fields is J gene, V gene, D gene, clone size, CDR3 DNA, CDR3 protein. A D gene is named only where the DNA matches it firmly. The size field is filled for only some rows; it gives once, few, many or a size class.

J: TRBJ2-7
V: TRBV6-5
D: NA
size: many
DNA: TGTGCCAGCAGCCTCAGGGATCCCTCCTACGAGCAGTACTTC
CDR3: CASSLRDPSYEQYF

J: TRBJ2-3
V: TRBV9
D: TRBD2
size: NA
DNA: TGTGCCAGCAGCGCCGATAGCGGGAGAATAGATACGCAGTATTTT
CDR3: CASSADSGRIDTQYF

J: TRBJ2-7
V: TRBV7-2
D: TRBD1
size: NA
DNA: TGTGCCAGCAGTTCGACAGGGTCCGAGCAGTACTTC
CDR3: CASSSTGSEQYF

J: TRBJ2-7
V: TRBV5-1
D: NA
size: NA
DNA: TGCGTCAGCAGCTTGGATATCCGGGGCTACGAGCAGTACTTC
CDR3: CVSSLDIRGYEQYF

J: TRBJ1-2
V: TRBV7-2
D: TRBD1
size: NA
DNA: TGTGCCAGCTCGAGGCGAAGGGGGCGCTATAGGGGGCTATATGGCTACACCTTC
CDR3: CASSRRRGRYRGLYGYTF

J: TRBJ2-3
V: TRBV21-1
D: NA
size: once
DNA: TGTGCCGAGACCCCGGGACGACCGTTTTCAGATACGCAGTATTTT
CDR3: CAETPGRPFSDTQYF

J: TRBJ1-1
V: TRBV5-1
D: NA
size: NA
DNA: TGCGCCAGCAGCTACCGATTGGGGGGCTATTGGAACACTGAAGCTTTCTTT
CDR3: CASSYRLGGYWNTEAFF

J: TRBJ2-7
V: TRBV20-1
D: NA
size: few
DNA: TGCAGTGCTAGACTGGACAGCCGACTCCGAGAGCAGTACTTC
CDR3: CSARLDSRLREQYF

J: TRBJ2-5
V: TRBV29-1
D: NA
size: NA
DNA: TGCAGCGTCCCCGGTTGGCAGGGTGAGGAGACCCAGTACTTC
CDR3: CSVPGWQGEETQYF

J: TRBJ2-7
V: TRBV2
D: TRBD1
size: NA
DNA: TGTGCCAGCCGGGACAGGGCCTACGAGCAGTACTTC
CDR3: CASRDRAYEQYF

J: TRBJ2-7
V: TRBV6-1
D: TRBD2
size: NA
DNA: TGTGCCAGCAGTGAAGGGGTTAGCGGGATGTTCTACGAGCAGTACTTC
CDR3: CASSEGVSGMFYEQYF

J: TRBJ2-1
V: TRBV29-1
D: TRBD2
size: NA
DNA: TGCAGCGTCCCTTTGGGACTAGCCAATGAGCAGTTCTTC
CDR3: CSVPLGLANEQFF

J: TRBJ1-1
V: TRBV5-5
D: NA
size: once
DNA: TGTGCCAGCAGCTTGGAGGGGGGCGTCGATAGAGCTTTCTTT
CDR3: CASSLEGGVDRAFF

J: TRBJ2-4
V: TRBV28
D: NA
size: NA
DNA: TGTGCCAGCAGTTTCTTCCGGGTAGACCAAAACATTCAGTACTTC
CDR3: CASSFFRVDQNIQYF

J: TRBJ2-7
V: TRBV24-1
D: NA
size: few
DNA: TGTGCCACCAGCCGGGGGTACGAGCAGTACTTC
CDR3: CATSRGYEQYF

J: TRBJ1-2
V: TRBV27
D: NA
size: few
DNA: TGTGCCAGCAGTTTAAAAGGGGGGTCAAACTATGGCTACACCTTC
CDR3: CASSLKGGSNYGYTF

J: TRBJ1-4
V: TRBV5-1
D: NA
size: NA
DNA: TGCGCCAGCAGCTTGGAGCGAAGAGAAAATGAAAAACGGTTTTTT
CDR3: CASSLERRENEKRFF

J: TRBJ2-7
V: TRBV29-1
D: NA
size: NA
DNA: TGCAGCGTTGAAGATCTTCGAGAAGGGGGCTACGAGCAGTACTTC
CDR3: CSVEDLREGGYEQYF

J: TRBJ2-5
V: TRBV3-1
D: NA
size: NA
DNA: TGTGCCAGCAGTTTTGAGCGGGGCAGGGGGGAGCAGTACTTC
CDR3: CASSFERGRGEQYF

J: TRBJ2-1
V: TRBV25-1
D: NA
size: NA
DNA: TGTGCCAGCAGTGAATCGTTCGGGAGCTCCTACAATGAGCAGTTCTTC
CDR3: CASSESFGSSYNEQFF

J: TRBJ2-1
V: TRBV27
D: NA
size: NA
DNA: TGTGCCAGCAGTCTAGGCTCCTACTACAATGAGCAGTTCTTC
CDR3: CASSLGSYYNEQFF

J: TRBJ2-7
V: TRBV10-2
D: TRBD2
size: NA
DNA: TGCGCCAGCAGTGAATGGCGGGAGGTCTACGAGCAGTACTTC
CDR3: CASSEWREVYEQYF

J: TRBJ2-3
V: TRBV10-3
D: NA
size: few
DNA: TGTGCCATCAGTGGCTTATTGGGAGATACGCAGTATTTT
CDR3: CAISGLLGDTQYF

J: TRBJ1-2
V: TRBV4-1
D: NA
size: NA
DNA: TGCGCCAGCAGCCAAGAGGGCGGCGGTGGAACCTATGGCTACACCTTC
CDR3: CASSQEGGGGTYGYTF

J: TRBJ2-5
V: TRBV5-1
D: TRBD1
size: once
DNA: TGCGCCAGCAGCTACTCGACAGGGGGGCCGGAGACCCAGTACTTC
CDR3: CASSYSTGGPETQYF

J: TRBJ2-7
V: TRBV20-1
D: NA
size: few
DNA: TGCAGTGCTAGAGATGATCCAACGGGCTACTTCTACGAGCAGTACTTC
CDR3: CSARDDPTGYFYEQYF

J: TRBJ2-3
V: TRBV27
D: NA
size: few
DNA: TGTGCCAGCAGTTCCCTCCAGCCGGCGGGGGATACGCAGTATTTT
CDR3: CASSSLQPAGDTQYF

J: TRBJ2-7
V: TRBV3-1
D: NA
size: few
DNA: TGTGCCAGCAGCGTTAAAGGGGCGGGACGTCTCTCCTACGAGCAGTACTTC
CDR3: CASSVKGAGRLSYEQYF

J: TRBJ2-3
V: TRBV11-3
D: NA
size: NA
DNA: TGTGCCAGCAGCCGCGGCAGGGTTCCAGATACGCAGTATTTT
CDR3: CASSRGRVPDTQYF